The T cell receptor (beta chain) described here comes from a study of Ad26.COV2.S vaccination and SARS-CoV-2 variants. Study background: Within the COV1001 Ad26.COV2.S trial arm, the donor was enrolled.

Treatment defined: 15 to 20 received Ad26.COV2.S at low or high dose, single or two shots; five or six received placebo; per-sample allocation not given. Specimens were obtained on day 63 following the first vaccine or placebo injection. What was given as vaccine was an Ad26 vector encoding Wuhan-strain SARS-CoV-2 spike. Generated by immunoSEQ multiplex PCR, the TCRdb table keeps only in-frame clones and is missing some. The sample yields 300,000 to 400,000 clones, around 90% seen once. Study results and limitations: Possible underestimation of total T cell responses by the TCR breadth and depth analyses was noted.

In germline, CDR1 is SGHDN, CDR2 FVKESK. This CDR3 is built from 17 residues. The trim removed 3 bases at V and 1 base at J, leaving 12 bases unmatched. In its sample, this clone was seen once. What it binds is not known. The chain uses TRBV14 and TRBJ2-7, with 7 bases aligning to TRBD2. This receptor was obtained from a person aged 18-60 years who received the Ad26.COV2.S COVID-19 vaccine or a placebo. The sequencing here drew on peripheral blood, taken in a trial of Ad26.COV2.S vaccine versus placebo. The CDR3 DNA is TGTGCCAGCAGCCATCTGGCCGGGGGGATTTTTTCCTACGAGCAGTACTTC. Translated, it gives CASSHLAGGIFSYEQYF.